What follows is one TCR beta chain and its context. The data derive from a study of glioma-infiltrating T cells. Using RNA template, CDR3s of TCR alpha and beta were amplified with iRepertoire arm-PCR. TCRdb re-derived calls from the multiplex PCR reads in MiXCR, one entry per CDR3 protein. The data show about 400,000 distinct CDR3 sequences, with less than 50% seen just once and about 12% held by the top ten. V lost 5 bases and J lost 4, with 10 bases in between. Germline CDR1 SGHRS, CDR2 YFSETQ. This CDR3 comprises 13 residues. This TCR derives from a human donor with low-grade glioma or glioblastoma, undergoing nonglioma brain surgery, or in good health (not recorded which). Material for sequencing was glioma tissue, nonneoplastic brain tissue, or PBMCs (not recorded which). The chain carries TRBV5-1 and TRBJ1-5; D possibly corresponds to TRBD1 (6 bases). The CDR3 reads CASRQGSNQPQHF. The CDR3 DNA reads as TGCGCCAGCAGACAGGGATCAAATCAGCCCCAGCATTTT.